This TCR beta chain emerged from a study of blood T cell repertoires in COVID-19. Whole-study context: Donors in the United States, Italy and Spain gave samples during acute or convalescent COVID-19. T cells, B-cell-depleted T cells, or PBMCs supplied cDNA or gDNA.

In the authors' workflow: Nucleated cell counts were estimated from reference gene primer amplification. Clones were read by immunoSEQ multiplex PCR, and TCRdb kept only the in-frame ones, dropping some. V, J and clone size were drawn from that table, and D and trimming were deduced from the DNA. The data contain about 120,000 clones, 87% of them singletons. The V gene's germline CDR1 is MNHEY and CDR2 SMNVEV (reference sequence). The V and J ends lost 5 bases and 8 bases respectively, with 18 bases between them. This CDR3 is 14 amino acids long. The receptor was isolated from a human donor in a cohort sampled during active COVID-19. The rearrangement uses TRBV27 and TRBJ1-2; D possibly corresponds to TRBD1 (6 bases). Sequencing input: peripheral blood. CDR3 sequence reads: CASSLFPDRTGYTF. The CDR3 DNA sequence: TGTGCCAGCAGTCTCTTCCCCGACAGGACCGGCTACACCTTC.